Following are 30 T cell receptor beta chains from one sample sequenced in a study of T-cell reconstitution after alpha-beta-depleted transplantation in children. The library targeted TCRbeta and was prepared with unique molecular identifiers. TCRdb reprocessed the PCR reads with MiXCR, giving one entry per CDR3 protein. The table shows 100,000 to 120,000 distinct CDR3 sequences, with 9% to 12% occurring only once. The sample was PBMCs from the stem cell graft donor, taken from the stem cell graft. All receptors derive from a human donor who donated a stem cell graft to a child with acute lymphoblastic leukemia.

As to this clonotype: This clone may be a read error of a much larger clone one base away. This chain links TRBV30 with TRBJ1-2, with a weak D call TRBD1 (6 bases). The CDR3 runs to 10 residues. The germline V gene has CDR1 GTSNPN and CDR2 SVGIG (reference sequence). The V end lost 8 bases, the J end lost 9 bases, and 13 bases lay between the germline ends. The DNA of the CDR3 is TGTGCCCTCGAGGGGGACCGCTACACCTTC. Amino acids: CALEGDRYTF. The complete variable domain, with remaining parts taken from reference TRBV30 and TRBJ1-2, reads SQTIHQWPATLVQPVGSPLSLECTVEGTSNPNLYWYRQAAGRGLQLLFYSVGIGQISSEVPQNLSASRPQDRQFILSSKKLLLSDSGFYLCALEGDRYTFGSGTRLTVV.

This clonotype was seen ten or more times. The chain recombines TRBV3-1 with TRBJ1-2, with D unclear. V was pared by 2 bases and J by 5 bases, with 6 bases between. In germline, CDR1 is LGHDT, CDR2 YNNKEL (reference sequence). The CDR3 is 12 residues long. CDR3 sequence reads: CASSQMQYGYTF. Here the CDR3 DNA reads TGTGCCAGCAGCCAAATGCAATATGGCTACACCTTC.

This clonotype turned up a few times. V is TRBV12-3 or TRBV12-4 and J is TRBJ2-1, with 8 bases aligning to TRBD2. This CDR3 has 17 residues. The V and J ends lost 5 bases and 7 bases, in that order; junction bases with no gene match: 16. DNA for the CDR3: TGTGCCAGCAGTATAGACGCCGGACTAGCTGGTGAGAATGAGCAGTTCTTC. It encodes CASSIDAGLAGENEQFF.

The sample holds many counts of this clonotype. The rearrangement links TRBV12-3 or TRBV12-4 to TRBJ2-3; 7 nucleotides match TRBD2. CDR3 length: 15 amino acids. Trimming removed 5 bases from V and 2 bases from J; junction bases left unmatched: 7. The DNA of the CDR3 is TGTGCCAGCAGTCACGGACTAGTCGACACAGATACGCAGTATTTT. Protein: CASSHGLVDTDTQYF.

This clonotype was recorded many times. CDR3 bases: TGTGCCAGTAGTATTACAGGGACGGGTACGCAGTATTTT. It encodes CASSITGTGTQYF. The rearrangement joins TRBV19 to TRBJ2-3; possibly TRBD1 for D (6 bases). Germline CDR1 and CDR2: LNHDA and SQIVND (reference sequence). Trimming shortened V by 3 bases and J by 8 bases, and 12 bases separated the two germline ends. The CDR3 runs to 13 residues. Together with reference TRBV19 and TRBJ2-3, the CDR3 gives the full variable domain: DGGITQSPKYLFRKEGQNVTLSCEQNLNHDAMYWYRQDPGQGLRLIYYSQIVNDFQKGDIAEGYSVSREKKESFPLTVTSAQKNPTAFYLCASSITGTGTQYFGPGTRLTVL.

This clonotype was seen repeatedly, ten times or more. V gene TRBV19 combines with J gene TRBJ2-1; D uncertain. The CDR3 length is 14 residues. CDR1 and CDR2 (germline): LNHDA, SQIVND (reference sequence). V lost 6 bases and J lost 10, with 19 bases in between. The CDR3 DNA follows: TGTGCCAGTAGCCCGTATGTCCAGGACCAGGAGCAGTTCTTC. Protein: CASSPYVQDQEQFF.

This clonotype was counted ten times or more. The rearrangement joins TRBV21-1 to TRBJ1-2; TRBD1, the table's D call, lacks a check against the DNA. TRBV21-1 is labeled a pseudogene. The CDR3 is made up of 17 amino acids. The CDR3 DNA reads TGTGCCAGCAGCAAAGGGGGGCGGGACAGGGGCCTCTATGGCTACACCTTC. Translation: CASSKGGRDRGLYGYTF.

This clonotype was observed at least ten times. The chain combines TRBV7-9 with TRBJ2-2, with 10 bases aligning to TRBD2. Losses at the gene ends were 7 bases for V and 0 bases for J; bases not matched to a gene: 8. The CDR3 runs to 17 residues. Per the germline V gene, CDR1 is SEHNR and CDR2 is FQNEAQ (reference sequence). The CDR3 spells CASTSTSGAANTGELFF. CDR3 sequence (DNA): TGTGCCAGCACCTCCACTAGCGGGGCAGCGAACACCGGGGAGCTGTTTTTT. The variable domain in full, completed from reference TRBV7-9 and TRBJ2-2, reads DTGVSQNPRHKITKRGQNVTFRCDPISEHNRLYWYRQTLGQGPEFLTYFQNEAQLEKSRLLSDRFSAERPKGSFSTLEIQRTEQGDSAMYLCASTSTSGAANTGELFFGEGSRLTVL.

This clonotype was picked up many times. The chain employs TRBV9 and TRBJ1-6; D ambiguous. In germline, CDR1 is SGDLS, CDR2 YYNGEE. V lost 0 bases and J 2 bases, leaving 12 bases between the germline ends. CDR3 size: 17 residues. CDR3: CASSVEEGRPYNSPLHF. CDR3 bases: TGTGCCAGCAGCGTAGAGGAAGGAAGACCCTATAATTCACCCCTCCACTTT.

This clonotype was observed many times. The chain combines TRBV5-6 with TRBJ1-1; no firm D call. Trimming stripped 7 bases from V and 3 bases from J, with 16 bases between. From germline, CDR1 is SGHDT and CDR2 YYEEEE. The length of the CDR3 is 14 residues. CDR3 nucleotide sequence: TGTGCCAGCGGAAACAGCCCCGGGGACACTGAAGCTTTCTTT. Its protein is CASGNSPGDTEAFF.

This clonotype was observed at least ten times. The chain couples TRBV12-3 or TRBV12-4 to TRBJ2-2; 13 bases line up with TRBD2. Trimming at V came to 6 bases and at J to 8 bases, leaving 15 bases not matched to a gene. The CDR3 totals 18 residues. The CDR3 is CASRPPGTSGARMGELFF. The CDR3, as DNA: TGTGCCAGCAGACCTCCCGGGACTAGCGGGGCGCGTATGGGGGAGCTGTTTTTT.

The table lists this clonotype with many counts. The CDR3 spells CASSADRGGGYTF. The CDR3 DNA reads TGTGCCAGCAGTGCCGACAGGGGTGGTGGCTACACCTTC. The chain combines TRBV12-3 or TRBV12-4 with TRBJ1-2, with TRBD1 identical over 8 bases. The CDR3 is 13 residues long. V shed 5 bases and J 7 bases; nucleotides not matched to a gene: 6.

This clonotype was recorded many times. This chain uses TRBV27 with TRBJ1-6, with 10 bases that match TRBD1. CDR3 length: 14 amino acids. V was pared by 10 bases and J by 9 bases, with 9 bases of the junction left unmatched. Germline CDR1 is MNHEY and CDR2 is SMNVEV (reference sequence). The CDR3: CATLPRTGGSPLHF. In DNA, the CDR3 is TGTGCCACCCTACCTAGGACAGGGGGTTCACCCCTCCACTTT.

This clonotype appeared many times. The J gene is TRBJ1-3, the V gene TRBV7-9; D call uncertain. This CDR3 has 14 residues. CDR1 is SEHNR, CDR2 FQNEAQ, per germline (reference sequence). The V end was cut by 5 bases, the J end by 0 bases, with 8 bases between. CDR3: CASSRTSSGNTIYF. The CDR3 coding sequence is TGTGCCAGCAGCCGTACCAGCTCTGGAAACACCATATATTTT.

A word on this clonotype: A much larger clone lies a single base off, so this may be a read error. This likely comes from a read error, as the CDR3 has no conserved phenylalanine or tryptophan at its end. The rearrangement links TRBV27 to TRBJ1-1; D uncertain. This CDR3 is built from 13 residues. V was shortened by 5 bases and J by 5 bases, with 12 bases between the two germline ends. Germline CDR1 reads MNHEY; CDR2 reads SMNVEV (reference sequence). The CDR3 sequence is CASSLTPGTEAFL. Here the CDR3 DNA reads TGTGCCAGCAGTCTCACCCCGGGGACTGAAGCTTTCTTG.

This clonotype has a count of ten or more. The chain recombines TRBV24-1 with TRBJ2-7; D gene uncertain. This CDR3 spans 15 amino acids. Germline V gives CDR1 KGHDR, CDR2 SFDVKD. Trimming removed 9 bases from V and 0 bases from J, with 17 bases in between. The CDR3 region has the DNA TGTGCCACCCCCTGCACCTTCCCCCTCTCCTACGAGCAGTACTTC. It specifies CATPCTFPLSYEQYF.

This clonotype was seen at least ten times. The J gene is TRBJ2-7, the V gene TRBV5-1, with 10 bases aligning to TRBD1. Losses at the gene ends were 5 bases for V and 5 bases for J; bases not matched to a gene: 10. The germline V gene has CDR1 SGHRS and CDR2 YFSETQ. The CDR3 extends over 15 amino acids. This CDR3 reads CASRGGTGALDEQYF. The DNA for the CDR3 is TGCGCCAGCAGAGGGGGGACAGGGGCCTTGGACGAGCAGTACTTC.

This clonotype was recorded at least ten times. J is TRBJ1-2 and V is TRBV4-3; 9 bases fit TRBD1. The CDR3 totals 17 residues. The trim removed 6 bases at V and 4 bases at J, leaving 15 bases unmatched. The germline V gene has CDR1 LGHNA and CDR2 YSLEER. This chain's CDR3 is CASSYITRTGDTYGYTF. CDR3 sequence (DNA): TGCGCCAGCAGTTACATAACACGGACAGGGGATACCTATGGCTACACCTTC.

There are many counts of this clonotype. The rearrangement uses TRBV20-1 and TRBJ1-5; 7 nucleotides agree with TRBD1. J lost 3 bases, V lost 3 bases, and 14 bases had no gene match. CDR1 DFQATT and CDR2 SNEGSKA come from the germline V gene (reference sequence). CDR3 length equals 17 residues. The CDR3 bases are TGCAGTGCTAGCCCCTCGGACAGGAGGATTGCCAATCAGCCCCAGCATTTT. This codes for CSASPSDRRIANQPQHF.

In this sample, this clonotype turned up many times. The V gene is TRBV12-3 or TRBV12-4, the J gene TRBJ1-4; possibly TRBD1 for D (5 bases). Trimming shortened V by 9 bases and J by 7 bases, and 18 bases separated the two germline ends. This CDR3 contains 14 residues. The CDR3 DNA sequence: TGTGCCAGTAAGCGGGCTGCGGGGGGTGAAAAACTGTTTTTT. It translates to CASKRAAGGEKLFF.

This clonotype was seen many times. The rearrangement uses TRBV6-5 and TRBJ2-3, with D maybe TRBD2 (6 bases). Between the trimmed V and J ends, which lost 4 bases and 2 bases, there was a span of 10 bases. This CDR3 is 14 amino acids long. CDR1 and CDR2 (germline): MNHEY, SVGAGI. CDR3 bases: TGTGCCAGCAGTTGGGGACTTTCCACAGATACGCAGTATTTT. It codes for CASSWGLSTDTQYF.

The CDR3 DNA follows: TGTGCACAAGCGAACGACAGGGTGGTTGATGGTGAAAAACTGTTTTTT. This gives the protein CAQANDRVVDGEKLFF. J is TRBJ1-4 and V is TRBV30, with TRBD1 identical over 7 bases. CDR1 GTSNPN and CDR2 SVGIG come from the germline V gene (reference sequence). The CDR3 totals 16 residues. Using reference TRBV30 and TRBJ1-4 for the parts outside the CDR3, the full variable domain is SQTIHQWPATLVQPVGSPLSLECTVEGTSNPNLYWYRQAAGRGLQLLFYSVGIGQISSEVPQNLSASRPQDRQFILSSKKLLLSDSGFYLCAQANDRVVDGEKLFFGSGTQLSVL.

This clonotype was observed at least ten times. The V call is TRBV4-3, the J call TRBJ1-1; 7 bases map to TRBD1. The germline CDR1 and CDR2 sequences are LGHNA and YSLEER. The junction had 9 bases not matched to a gene; V was cut back by 2 bases and J by 6 bases. The CDR3 totals 15 residues. Written as DNA, the CDR3 is TGCGCCAGCAGCCAAAGCCCGACAGGGTGGGCTGAAGCTTTCTTT. Translated, it gives CASSQSPTGWAEAFF.

The table lists this clonotype with many counts. The chain links TRBV19 to TRBJ1-1; no firm D call. V shed 3 bases and J shed 8 bases, with 10 bases lying between them. This CDR3 is built from 12 residues. CDR1 is LNHDA, CDR2 SQIVND, per germline (reference sequence). CDR3 amino acids: CASSIGLLEAFF. CDR3 nucleotide sequence: TGTGCCAGTAGTATCGGGCTTTTAGAAGCTTTCTTT.

This clonotype was recorded many times. This rearrangement joins TRBV12-3 or TRBV12-4 to TRBJ1-5; TRBD1 aligns across 7 bases. Trimming took 7 bases from V and 1 from J; bases not matched to a gene: 7. This CDR3 region has 15 residues. This chain's CDR3 is CASTDRVGSNQPQHF. The CDR3 DNA sequence: TGTGCCAGCACCGACAGGGTGGGAAGCAATCAGCCCCAGCATTTT.

The sample holds many counts of this clonotype. This rearrangement joins TRBV12-3 or TRBV12-4 to TRBJ2-3, with a tentative D call TRBD2 (5 bases). The CDR3 is 14 amino acids. Trimming took off 1 base at V and 2 bases at J, with 7 bases between the two ends. CDR3 bases: TGTGCCAGCAGTTTAGTCGGGGTCACAGATACGCAGTATTTT. It specifies CASSLVGVTDTQYF.

Ten or more counts support this clonotype. The chain links TRBV4-3 to TRBJ2-5; 11 bases fit TRBD2. The V and J ends lost 4 bases and 2 bases, in that order; junction bases with no gene match: 6. The CDR3 spans 16 residues. Germline loops: CDR1 LGHNA, CDR2 YSLEER. CDR3 bases: TGCGCCAGCAGCCCCCGGGGGACTAGCGGACAAGAGACCCAGTACTTC. This encodes CASSPRGTSGQETQYF.

At least ten counts were recorded for this clonotype. This chain uses TRBV7-2 with TRBJ2-7; D might be TRBD2 (5 bases). This CDR3 spans 13 amino acids. Germline CDR1 reads SGHTA; CDR2 reads FQGNSA. Between the trimmed V and J ends, which lost 0 bases and 6 bases, there was a span of 9 bases. The CDR3, as DNA: TGTGCCAGCAGCTTAGCGGGAGTTGGCGAGCAGTACTTC. Its protein product is CASSLAGVGEQYF.

This clonotype has a count of ten or more. The V and J genes are TRBV6-5 and TRBJ1-2; 7 positions match TRBD1. After removal of 6 bases from V and 7 bases from J, the junction contained 20 bases not matched to a gene. CDR1 is MNHEY, CDR2 SVGAGI, per germline. There are 17 residues in the CDR3. The CDR3 bases are TGTGCCAGCAGGATCTTACAACGACAGGGAAAAGGATTTGGCTACACCTTC. Translating gives CASRILQRQGKGFGYTF.

The table lists this clonotype with many counts. The chain couples TRBV5-1 to TRBJ1-2; D remains unclear. Germline CDR1 reads SGHRS; CDR2 reads YFSETQ. V was clipped by 3 bases and J by 2 bases, with 14 bases between them. CDR3 size: 15 residues. CDR3 amino acids: CASSSLGGRNYGYTF. For the CDR3, the DNA is TGCGCCAGCAGCTCCCTAGGAGGACGGAACTATGGCTACACCTTC.